This T cell receptor beta chain was sequenced in a study of chemoradiotherapy in HPV16-positive cancers (dated by TCRdb to between 2020 and 2023). Regarding the study in general: Candidate HPV-specific T-cell clones and common TCR motifs were defined through functional T-cell assays on cells from a couple of HPV16-positive patients. The study asked whether T-cell immunity to the HPV oncoproteins E6 and E7 changes during chemoradiotherapy and whether this immunity affects survival. TCR repertoires from 86 patients with HPV-related cancers were then used to track the candidate HPV-specific TCRs and motifs. Points the paper makes about the study in general: Expansion of candidate HPV-specific clones and E7-related TCR motifs was observed in the tumor microenvironment during treatment, whereas no such expansion was observed for non-HPV-specific T cells. In HPV16-positive patients, expansion of HPV-responsive T cells during chemoradiotherapy was associated with improved recurrence-free survival. Only two HPV16-positive patients were used to derive the functional definition of HPV-specific T cells, and the survival association was reported for HPV16-positive patients.

To note about this clone: Its antigen is still unknown. No much larger clonotype is one base removed from it; base qualities were not supplied.

The library was generated by the immunoSEQ multiplex PCR assay. TCRdb took this table from immuneACCESS and kept in-frame rearrangements with V and J called. Such tables lack part of the clones; where checked against another copy, unresolved V genes explain under half of the gap, and the rest is unexplained. The sample table lists 14,000 or so clones, roughly 69% of them with a count of one. The top ten clones comprise around 19% of the sample. In the germline V gene, CDR1 corresponds to SGDLS and CDR2 to YYNGEE. Cut back by 1 base and 6 bases, the V and J ends lie 18 bases apart. Spanning cysteine to phenylalanine, the CDR3 consists of 16 amino acids. CDR3 DNA is the only sequence kept; it has 48 bases, read in frame from the first base. Repertoires were sampled repeatedly over the course of chemoradiotherapy so that clonal expansion in the tumor microenvironment could be followed.

The chain couples TRBV9 to TRBJ2-3; possibly the D gene is TRBD2, per 6 matching bases. The TCR originated in a human donor with HPV-associated anogenital cancer. This material was collected from a patient who underwent chemoradiotherapy. The CDR3: CASSVWPGGIADTQYF. At the DNA level, the sequence is TGTGCCAGCAGCGTATGGCCCGGGGGTATAGCCGATACGCAGTATTTT.